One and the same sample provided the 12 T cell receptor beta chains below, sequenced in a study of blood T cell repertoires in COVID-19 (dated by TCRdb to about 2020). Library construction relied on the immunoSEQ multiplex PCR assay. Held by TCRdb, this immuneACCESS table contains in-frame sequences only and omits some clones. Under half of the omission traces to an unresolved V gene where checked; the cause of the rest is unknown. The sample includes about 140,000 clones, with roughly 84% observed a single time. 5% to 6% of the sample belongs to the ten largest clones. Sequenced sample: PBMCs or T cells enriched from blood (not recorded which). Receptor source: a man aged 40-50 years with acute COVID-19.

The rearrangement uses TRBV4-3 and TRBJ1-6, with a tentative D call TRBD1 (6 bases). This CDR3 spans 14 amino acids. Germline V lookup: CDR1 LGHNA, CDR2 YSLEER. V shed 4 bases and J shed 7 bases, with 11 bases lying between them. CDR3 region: CASSRRGWNSPLHF. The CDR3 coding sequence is TGCGCCAGCAGCCGCAGGGGATGGAATTCACCCCTCCACTTT.

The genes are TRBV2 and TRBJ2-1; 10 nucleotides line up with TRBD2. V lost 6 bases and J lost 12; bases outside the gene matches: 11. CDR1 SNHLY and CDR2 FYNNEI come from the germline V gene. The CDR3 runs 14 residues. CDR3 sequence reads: CASRPGLAILGQFF. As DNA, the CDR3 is TGTGCCAGCAGACCGGGACTAGCGATCCTTGGGCAGTTCTTC.

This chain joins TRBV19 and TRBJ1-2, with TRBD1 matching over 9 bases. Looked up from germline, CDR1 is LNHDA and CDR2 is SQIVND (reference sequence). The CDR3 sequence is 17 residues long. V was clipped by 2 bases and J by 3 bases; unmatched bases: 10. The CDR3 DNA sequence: TGTGCCAGTAGTATATTCGCTACAGGGGGCCTTGACTATGGCTACACCTTC. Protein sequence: CASSIFATGGLDYGYTF.

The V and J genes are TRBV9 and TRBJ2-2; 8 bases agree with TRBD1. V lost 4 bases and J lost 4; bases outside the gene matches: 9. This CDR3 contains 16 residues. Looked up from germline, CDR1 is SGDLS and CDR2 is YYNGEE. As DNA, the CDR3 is TGTGCCAGCAGCTTCCCGCAGGGGGCGGGCACCGGGGAGCTGTTTTTT. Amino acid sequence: CASSFPQGAGTGELFF.

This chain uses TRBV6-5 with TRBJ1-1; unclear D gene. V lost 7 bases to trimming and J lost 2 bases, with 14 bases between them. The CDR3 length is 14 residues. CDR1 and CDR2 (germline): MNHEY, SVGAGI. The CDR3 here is CASTPGQFNTEAFF. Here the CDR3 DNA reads TGTGCCAGCACCCCTGGGCAGTTCAACACTGAAGCTTTCTTT.

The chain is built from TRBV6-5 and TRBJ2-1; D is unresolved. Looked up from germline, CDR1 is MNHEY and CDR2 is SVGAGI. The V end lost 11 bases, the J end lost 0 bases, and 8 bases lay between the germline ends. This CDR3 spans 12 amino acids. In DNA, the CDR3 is TGTGCCGCAGGATTCTCCTACAATGAGCAGTTCTTC. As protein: CAAGFSYNEQFF.

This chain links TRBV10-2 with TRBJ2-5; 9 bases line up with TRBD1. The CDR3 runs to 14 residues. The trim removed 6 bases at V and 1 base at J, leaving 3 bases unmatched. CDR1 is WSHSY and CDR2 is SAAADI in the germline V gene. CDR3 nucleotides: TGCGCCAGCAGCGTACAGGGGGCCCAAGAGACCCAGTACTTC. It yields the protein CASSVQGAQETQYF.

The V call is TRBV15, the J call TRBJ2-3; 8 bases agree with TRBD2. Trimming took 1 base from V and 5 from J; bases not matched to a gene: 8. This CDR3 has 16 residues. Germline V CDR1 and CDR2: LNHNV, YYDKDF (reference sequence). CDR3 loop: CATSRVRGAGEDTQYF. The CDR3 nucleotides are TGTGCCACCAGCAGAGTTAGAGGAGCGGGGGAAGATACGCAGTATTTT.

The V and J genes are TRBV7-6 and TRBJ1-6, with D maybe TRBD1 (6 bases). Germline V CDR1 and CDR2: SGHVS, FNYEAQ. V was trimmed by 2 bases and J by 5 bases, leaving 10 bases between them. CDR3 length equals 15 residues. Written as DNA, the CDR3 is TGTGCCAGCAGCTTACGGGGGGCTAATAATTCACCCCTCCACTTT. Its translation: CASSLRGANNSPLHF.

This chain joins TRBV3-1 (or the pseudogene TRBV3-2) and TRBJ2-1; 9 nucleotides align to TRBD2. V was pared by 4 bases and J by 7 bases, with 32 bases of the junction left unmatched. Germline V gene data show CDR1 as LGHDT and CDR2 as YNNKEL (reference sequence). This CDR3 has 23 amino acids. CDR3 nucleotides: TGTGCCAGCAGCCGGGAGAGGGGGGGGAGGAGGCCTAGCGGGACCCCGACGGAGAATGAGCAGTTCTTC. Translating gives CASSRERGGRRPSGTPTENEQFF.

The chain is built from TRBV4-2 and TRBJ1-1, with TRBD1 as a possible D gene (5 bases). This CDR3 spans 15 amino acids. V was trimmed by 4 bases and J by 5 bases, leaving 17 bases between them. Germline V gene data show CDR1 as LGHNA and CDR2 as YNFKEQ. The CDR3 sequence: CASSRTDTTWTEAFF. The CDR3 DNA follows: TGTGCCAGCAGCCGAACGGACACAACTTGGACTGAAGCTTTCTTT.

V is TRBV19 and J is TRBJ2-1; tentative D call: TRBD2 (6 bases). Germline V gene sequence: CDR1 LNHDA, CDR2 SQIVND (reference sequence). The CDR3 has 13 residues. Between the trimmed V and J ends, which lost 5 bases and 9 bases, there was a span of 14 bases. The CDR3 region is CASSPRLGGEQFF. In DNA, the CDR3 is TGTGCCAGTAGTCCTAGACTCGGGGGTGAGCAGTTCTTC. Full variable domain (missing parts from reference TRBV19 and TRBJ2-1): DGGITQSPKYLFRKEGQNVTLSCEQNLNHDAMYWYRQDPGQGLRLIYYSQIVNDFQKGDIAEGYSVSREKKESFPLTVTSAQKNPTAFYLCASSPRLGGEQFFGPGTRLTVL.